The rows below give T cell receptor beta chains drawn from one sample of a study of blood T cell repertoires in COVID-19. Some clones are missing from TCRdb's copy, which holds only in-frame ones; the method was immunoSEQ multiplex PCR. This table holds approximately 200,000 clones, approximately 85% found once. The sample consisted of peripheral blood. Receptors originate from a middle-aged man who had recovered from COVID-19. Each CDR3 is given with its conserved first and last residue. A D gene is named only where the DNA matches it firmly. Some rows mark clone size as missing; the rest say once, few, many or name a class of expanded clone.

CDR3 DNA	CDR3 protein	V gene	clone size	D gene	J gene
TGTGCCAGCAGTTTCCAGGAGGACACTGAAGCTTTCTTT	CASSFQEDTEAFF	TRBV12-3/TRBV12-4	.	.	TRBJ1-1
TGTGCCAGCAGCTACCGGGGACAGGGGGCGCCCAGGGAAAAACTGTTTTTT	CASSYRGQGAPREKLFF	TRBV5-5	.	TRBD1	TRBJ1-4
TGTGCCAGCAGTTACATCGGGGGCAGGACCGGGACTAGCGGGACCAATGAGCAGTTCTTC	CASSYIGGRTGTSGTNEQFF	TRBV6-2/TRBV6-3	.	TRBD2	TRBJ2-1
TGCAGTGCTAGTAAGGCGGGAGTAGAGACCCAGTACTTC	CSASKAGVETQYF	TRBV20-1	once	TRBD2	TRBJ2-5
TGTGCCACCACTCCTATTTACGGGGGGGGAAATCAGCCCCAGCATTTT	CATTPIYGGGNQPQHF	TRBV19	once	.	TRBJ1-5
TGTGCCAGCAGCTTACGAGCCGGGAGGACAGATACGCAGTATTTT	CASSLRAGRTDTQYF	TRBV11-3	.	TRBD2	TRBJ2-3
TGTGCCAGCAGTCCGACAGGGGCCGCCGGCGAGCAGTACTTC	CASSPTGAAGEQYF	TRBV27	.	TRBD1	TRBJ2-7
TGTGCCAGCAGCTTAGTGGGTAGCGGGAGAAACGAGCAGTACTTC	CASSLVGSGRNEQYF	TRBV11-2	.	TRBD2	TRBJ2-7
TGTGCCAGCAGCCGACAGGGTTTTGAAGCTTTCTTT	CASSRQGFEAFF	TRBV5-5	.	TRBD1	TRBJ1-1
TGTGCCAGCAGACATGACAGGCTGCGGGAAAAACTGTTTTTT	CASRHDRLREKLFF	TRBV28	.	.	TRBJ1-4
TGTGCCAGCAGCTTATTGTCCAGGGAGGTCACAGATACGCAGTATTTT	CASSLLSREVTDTQYF	TRBV7-9	.	.	TRBJ2-3
TGTGCCTGGAGTGTACGGAACAGGGGCGATTTTCGCTATGGCTACACCTTC	CAWSVRNRGDFRYGYTF	TRBV30	once	TRBD1	TRBJ1-2
TGTGCCAGCAGCTTGGTTGGAGGGACGTATGGCTACACCTTC	CASSLVGGTYGYTF	TRBV5-4	few	.	TRBJ1-2
TGCGCCAGCAACACTGGCGGGAGGGGAGAGACCCAGTACTTC	CASNTGGRGETQYF	TRBV5-1	.	TRBD2	TRBJ2-5
TGTGCCAGCAGTGGACTAGCGGATTACGAGCAGTACTTC	CASSGLADYEQYF	TRBV12-3/TRBV12-4	.	TRBD2	TRBJ2-7
TGTGCCAGCAGCCAATTCCTAACAGGGGTGGGCGAAGCTTTCTTT	CASSQFLTGVGEAFF	TRBV7-2	once	TRBD1	TRBJ1-1
TGCGCCAGCAGTCAAGCGGGAGGGGAGACCCAGTACTTC	CASSQAGGETQYF	TRBV10-1	.	TRBD2	TRBJ2-5
TGTGCCAGCAGACTCCGGGAGACCCAGTACTTC	CASRLRETQYF	TRBV12-3/TRBV12-4	.	.	TRBJ2-5
TGTGCCAGCAGTTTTGGACAGGGGGCGGCCGAGCAGTACTTC	CASSFGQGAAEQYF	TRBV28	.	TRBD1	TRBJ2-7
TGTGCCACCAGCAAACACCCAGGGAAGGTAAGGGTAAATCAGCCCCAGCATTTT	CATSKHPGKVRVNQPQHF	TRBV15	.	.	TRBJ1-5
TGTGCCAGCAGTTACTTGGGACTCCAACCCTACGAGCAGTACTTC	CASSYLGLQPYEQYF	TRBV6-2/TRBV6-3	few	.	TRBJ2-7
TGTGCCAGCAGTTATGATCACACGAACACCGGGGAGCTGTTTTTT	CASSYDHTNTGELFF	TRBV6-5	.	.	TRBJ2-2
TGTGCCAGCAGGAGGACAGTCTACGAGCAGTACTTC	CASRRTVYEQYF	TRBV2	.	.	TRBJ2-7
TGTGCCAGTAGTATCCAGGGGGATCAGCCCCAGCATTTT	CASSIQGDQPQHF	TRBV19	.	TRBD1	TRBJ1-5
TGTGCCAGCAGCCCCCGACCTCCAGGGCAGGACTATGGCTACACCTTC	CASSPRPPGQDYGYTF	TRBV4-2	.	.	TRBJ1-2
TGTGCCAGCTCACTATCCGGCAGGAACTATGGCTACACCTTC	CASSLSGRNYGYTF	TRBV18	.	.	TRBJ1-2
TGTGCCAGCAGTTTGGGGGGAAGAGTTGAAAAACTGTTTTTT	CASSLGGRVEKLFF	TRBV28	.	.	TRBJ1-4
TGCGCCAGCAGGACAGGACTAGCGGGGAACTACGAGCAGTACTTC	CASRTGLAGNYEQYF	TRBV10-2	.	TRBD2	TRBJ2-7
TGTGCCAGCAGTTTATTGGGGCGGGGGCAACGGAACACCATATATTTT	CASSLLGRGQRNTIYF	TRBV28	once	.	TRBJ1-3
TGTGCCAGCAGCCGAGGACTAGCGGGGGAGAAAGAGACCCAGTACTTC	CASSRGLAGEKETQYF	TRBV7-7	.	TRBD2	TRBJ2-5
TGTGCCACCAGCAGAGGAGGGGGTAGCTACGAGCAGTACTTC	CATSRGGGSYEQYF	TRBV15	.	.	TRBJ2-7
TGTGCCAGCAGCGCGCTGTATAGCAATCAGCCCCAGCATTTT	CASSALYSNQPQHF	TRBV6-5	.	.	TRBJ1-5
TGTGCCAGCAGCCCCCCGGACAGGGGGCCAGAACAAAATTCACCCCTCCACTTT	CASSPPDRGPEQNSPLHF	TRBV7-9	.	TRBD1	TRBJ1-6